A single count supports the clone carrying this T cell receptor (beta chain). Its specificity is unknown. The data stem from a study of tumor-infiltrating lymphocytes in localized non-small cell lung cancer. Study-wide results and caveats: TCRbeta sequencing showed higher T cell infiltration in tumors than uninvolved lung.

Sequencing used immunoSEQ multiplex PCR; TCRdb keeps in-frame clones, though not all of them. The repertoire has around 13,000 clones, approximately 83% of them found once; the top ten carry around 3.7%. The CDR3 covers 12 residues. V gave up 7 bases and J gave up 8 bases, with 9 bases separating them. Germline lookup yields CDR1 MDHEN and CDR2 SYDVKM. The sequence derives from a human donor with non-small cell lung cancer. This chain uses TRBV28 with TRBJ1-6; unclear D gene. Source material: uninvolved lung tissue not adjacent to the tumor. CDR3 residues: CASTIGYSPLHF. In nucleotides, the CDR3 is TGTGCCAGCACCATTGGCTATTCACCCCTCCACTTT.